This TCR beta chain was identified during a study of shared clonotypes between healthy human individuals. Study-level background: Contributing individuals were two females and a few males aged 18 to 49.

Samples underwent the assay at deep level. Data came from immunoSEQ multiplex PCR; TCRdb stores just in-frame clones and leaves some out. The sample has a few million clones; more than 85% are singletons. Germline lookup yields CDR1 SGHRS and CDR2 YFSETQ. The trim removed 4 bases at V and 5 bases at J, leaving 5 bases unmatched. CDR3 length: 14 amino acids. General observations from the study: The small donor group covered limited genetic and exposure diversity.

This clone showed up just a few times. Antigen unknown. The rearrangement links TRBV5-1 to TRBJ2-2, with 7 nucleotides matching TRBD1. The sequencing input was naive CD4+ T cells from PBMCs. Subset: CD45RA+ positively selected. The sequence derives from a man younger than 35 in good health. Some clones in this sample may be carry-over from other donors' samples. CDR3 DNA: TGCGCCAGCAGCGTTCTGACAGGGACCGGGGAGCTGTTTTTT. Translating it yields CASSVLTGTGELFF.